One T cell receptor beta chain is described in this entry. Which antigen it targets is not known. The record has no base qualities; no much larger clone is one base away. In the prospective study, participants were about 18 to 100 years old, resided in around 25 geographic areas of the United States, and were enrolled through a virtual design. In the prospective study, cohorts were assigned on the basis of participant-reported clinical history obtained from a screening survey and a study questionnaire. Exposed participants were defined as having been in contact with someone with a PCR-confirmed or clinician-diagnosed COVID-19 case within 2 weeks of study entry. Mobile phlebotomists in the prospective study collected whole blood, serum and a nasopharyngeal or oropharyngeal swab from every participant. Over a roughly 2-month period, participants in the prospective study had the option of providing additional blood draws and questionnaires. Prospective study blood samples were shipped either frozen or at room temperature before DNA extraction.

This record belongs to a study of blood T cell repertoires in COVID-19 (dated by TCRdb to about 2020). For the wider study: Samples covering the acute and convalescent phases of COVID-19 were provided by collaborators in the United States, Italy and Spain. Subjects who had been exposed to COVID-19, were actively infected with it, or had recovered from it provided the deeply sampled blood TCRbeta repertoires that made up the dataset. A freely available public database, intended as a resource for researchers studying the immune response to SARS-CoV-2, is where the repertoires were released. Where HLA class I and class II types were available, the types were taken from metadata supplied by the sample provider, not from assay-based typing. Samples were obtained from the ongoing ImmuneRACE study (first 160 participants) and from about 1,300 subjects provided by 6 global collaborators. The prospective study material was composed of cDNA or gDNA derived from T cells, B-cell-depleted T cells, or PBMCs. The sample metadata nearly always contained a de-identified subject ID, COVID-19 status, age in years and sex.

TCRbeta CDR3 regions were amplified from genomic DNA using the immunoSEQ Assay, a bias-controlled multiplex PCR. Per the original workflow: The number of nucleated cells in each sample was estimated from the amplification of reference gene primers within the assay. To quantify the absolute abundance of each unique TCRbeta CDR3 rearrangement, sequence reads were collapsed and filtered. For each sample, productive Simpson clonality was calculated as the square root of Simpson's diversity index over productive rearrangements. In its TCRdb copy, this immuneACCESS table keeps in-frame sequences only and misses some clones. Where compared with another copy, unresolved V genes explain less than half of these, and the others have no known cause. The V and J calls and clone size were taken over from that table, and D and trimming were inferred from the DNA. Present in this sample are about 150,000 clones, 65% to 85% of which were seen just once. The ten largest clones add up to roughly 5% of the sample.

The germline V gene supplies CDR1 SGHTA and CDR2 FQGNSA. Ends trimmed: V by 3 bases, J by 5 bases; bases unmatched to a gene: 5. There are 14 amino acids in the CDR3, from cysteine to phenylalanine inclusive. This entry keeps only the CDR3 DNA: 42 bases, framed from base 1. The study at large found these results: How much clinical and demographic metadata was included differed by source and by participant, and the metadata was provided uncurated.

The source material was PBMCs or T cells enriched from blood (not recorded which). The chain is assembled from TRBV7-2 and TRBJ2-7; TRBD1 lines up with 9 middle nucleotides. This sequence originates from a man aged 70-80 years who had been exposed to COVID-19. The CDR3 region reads CASSFGTGRDEQYF. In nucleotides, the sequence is TGTGCCAGCAGCTTCGGGACAGGGAGAGACGAGCAGTACTTC. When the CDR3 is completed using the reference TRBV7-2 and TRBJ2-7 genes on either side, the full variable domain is GAGVSQSPSNKVTEKGKDVELRCDPISGHTALYWYRQSLGQGLEFLIYFQGNSAPDKSGLPSDRFSAERTGGSVSTLTIQRTQQEDSAVYLCASSFGTGRDEQYFGPGTRLTVT.